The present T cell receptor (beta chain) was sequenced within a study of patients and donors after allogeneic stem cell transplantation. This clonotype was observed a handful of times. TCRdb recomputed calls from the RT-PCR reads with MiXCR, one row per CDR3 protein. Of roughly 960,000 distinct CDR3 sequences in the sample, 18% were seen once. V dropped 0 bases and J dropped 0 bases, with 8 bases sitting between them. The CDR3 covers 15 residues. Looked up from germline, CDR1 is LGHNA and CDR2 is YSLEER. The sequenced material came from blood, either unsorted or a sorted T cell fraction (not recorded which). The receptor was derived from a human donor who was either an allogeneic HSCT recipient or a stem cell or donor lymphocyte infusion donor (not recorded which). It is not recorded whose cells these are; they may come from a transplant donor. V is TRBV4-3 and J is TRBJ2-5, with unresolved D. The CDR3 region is CASSQEYSYQETQYF. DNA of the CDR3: TGCGCCAGCAGCCAAGAGTATTCGTACCAAGAGACCCAGTACTTC.